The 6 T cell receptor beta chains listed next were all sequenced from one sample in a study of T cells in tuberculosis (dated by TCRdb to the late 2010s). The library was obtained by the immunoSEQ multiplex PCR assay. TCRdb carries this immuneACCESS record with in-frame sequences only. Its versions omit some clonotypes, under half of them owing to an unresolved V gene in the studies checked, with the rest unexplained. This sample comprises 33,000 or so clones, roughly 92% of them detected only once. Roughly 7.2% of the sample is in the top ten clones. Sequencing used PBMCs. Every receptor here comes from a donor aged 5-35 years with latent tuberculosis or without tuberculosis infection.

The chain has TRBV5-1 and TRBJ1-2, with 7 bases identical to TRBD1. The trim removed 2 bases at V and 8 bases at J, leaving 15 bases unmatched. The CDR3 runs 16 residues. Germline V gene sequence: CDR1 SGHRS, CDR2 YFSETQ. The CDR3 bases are TGCGCCAGCAGCTTCGGAACTAGACAGGGAGCTGGGGGCTACACCTTC. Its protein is CASSFGTRQGAGGYTF.

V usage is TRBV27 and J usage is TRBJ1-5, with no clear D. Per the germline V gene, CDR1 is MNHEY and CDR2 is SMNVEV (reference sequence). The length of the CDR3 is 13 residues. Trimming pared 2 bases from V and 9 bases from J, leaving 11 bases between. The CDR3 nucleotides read TGTGCCAGCAGTTTAGGAGTTAGTGGGCCCCAGCATTTT. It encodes CASSLGVSGPQHF.

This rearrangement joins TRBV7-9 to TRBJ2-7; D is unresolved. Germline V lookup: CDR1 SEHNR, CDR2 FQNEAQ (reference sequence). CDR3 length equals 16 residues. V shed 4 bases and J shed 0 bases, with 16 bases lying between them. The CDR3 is CASSYNIFGSSYEQYF. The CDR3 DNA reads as TGTGCCAGCAGCTATAACATATTCGGGTCCTCCTACGAGCAGTACTTC.

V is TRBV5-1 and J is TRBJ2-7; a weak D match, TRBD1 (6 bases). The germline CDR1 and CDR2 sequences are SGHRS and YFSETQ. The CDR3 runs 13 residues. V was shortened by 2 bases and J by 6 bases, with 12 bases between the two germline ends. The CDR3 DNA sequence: TGCGCCAGCAGCTTAAGAGGGGGTGTCGAGCAGTACTTC. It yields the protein CASSLRGGVEQYF.

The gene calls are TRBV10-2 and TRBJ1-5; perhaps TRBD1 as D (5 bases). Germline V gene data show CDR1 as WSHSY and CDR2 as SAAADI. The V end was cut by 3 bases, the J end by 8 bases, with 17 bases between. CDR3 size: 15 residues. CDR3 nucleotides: TGCGCCAGCAGTGAACTGTGGGGGGAGGTGGAGCCCCAGCATTTT. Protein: CASSELWGEVEPQHF.

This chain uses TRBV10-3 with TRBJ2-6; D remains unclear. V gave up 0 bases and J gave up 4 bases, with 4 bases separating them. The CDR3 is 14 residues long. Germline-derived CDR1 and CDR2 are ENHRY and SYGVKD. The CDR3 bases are TGTGCCATCAGTGAGTCGGGCGGGGCCAACGTCCTGACTTTC. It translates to CAISESGGANVLTF.